A single sample gave rise to the 26 T cell receptor beta chains below, sequenced in a study of Ad26.COV2.S vaccination and SARS-CoV-2 variants. The treatment: about 20 received Ad26.COV2.S at low or high dose, single or two shots; about 5 received placebo; per-sample allocation not given. It was on day 63 after the first vaccine or placebo injection that samples were taken. Some clones are missing from TCRdb's copy, which holds only in-frame ones; the method was immunoSEQ multiplex PCR. The top ten hold approximately 4.5% of the sample, which has a few hundred thousand clones, about 90% seen once. The sequences come from peripheral blood, collected in a trial of Ad26.COV2.S vaccine versus placebo. Every receptor here comes from a person between 18 and 65 years old who received the Ad26.COV2.S COVID-19 vaccine or a placebo.

The chain joins TRBV9 to TRBJ2-7; the D call may be TRBD1 or TRBD2 (5 bases each). Germline loops: CDR1 SGDLS, CDR2 YYNGEE. Trimming left V 0 bases short and J 7 bases short, with 11 bases between. The CDR3 length is 13 residues. CDR3 bases: TGTGCCAGCAGCGTAGTGTCCGAGGGGGAGCAGTACTTC. Residues: CASSVVSEGEQYF.

The chain uses TRBV7-2 and TRBJ2-1; the match to TRBD2 covers 8 bases. Germline trimming cut 4 bases from V and 7 bases from J; bases unmatched to any gene: 12. Looked up from germline, CDR1 is SGHTA and CDR2 is FQGNSA. The CDR3 length is 16 residues. CDR3 in amino acids: CASSSQPAGVANEQFF. The CDR3 DNA follows: TGTGCCAGCAGCTCCCAACCAGCGGGAGTGGCAAATGAGCAGTTCTTC.

The chain uses TRBV7-9 and TRBJ2-7; weak D call: TRBD1 (6 bases). The CDR3 is 15 amino acids. Germline-derived CDR1 and CDR2 are SEHNR and FQNEAQ (reference sequence). V lost 1 base and J 3 bases, leaving 13 bases between the germline ends. CDR3 sequence (DNA): TGTGCCAGCAGCTTAGGGTCAGGGGTTTACTACGAGCAGTACTTC. Its protein product is CASSLGSGVYYEQYF.

This rearrangement joins TRBV19 to TRBJ2-3; 14 bases fit TRBD2. The ends lost 4 bases at V and 6 bases at J; junction bases unmatched: 18. CDR1 and CDR2 (germline): LNHDA, SQIVND (reference sequence). The CDR3 is 20 amino acids. CDR3 in amino acids: CASSRGTSGGQLFDLDTQYF. CDR3 DNA: TGTGCCAGTAGTAGAGGGACTAGCGGGGGACAATTATTCGACTTGGATACGCAGTATTTT.

This rearrangement joins TRBV7-9 to TRBJ2-7; tentatively, D is TRBD1 (5 bases). Germline V gives CDR1 SEHNR, CDR2 FQNEAQ (reference sequence). The CDR3 is made up of 15 amino acids. Trimming removed 3 bases at V and 1 base at J, with 13 bases between. The CDR3 loop is CASSLIKGLSYEQYF. CDR3 bases: TGTGCCAGCAGCTTGATCAAGGGGTTATCCTACGAGCAGTACTTC. Based on the CDR3 plus reference TRBV7-9 and TRBJ2-7, the full variable domain is DTGVSQNPRHKITKRGQNVTFRCDPISEHNRLYWYRQTLGQGPEFLTYFQNEAQLEKSRLLSDRFSAERPKGSFSTLEIQRTEQGDSAMYLCASSLIKGLSYEQYFGPGTRLTVT.

V gene TRBV2 combines with J gene TRBJ2-7; D is uncertain. V shed 7 bases and J shed 4 bases, with 11 bases lying between them. The germline gives CDR1 SNHLY, CDR2 FYNNEI. This CDR3 is 12 amino acids long. The CDR3 is CASTTAGYEQYF. The CDR3 DNA is TGTGCCAGCACGACCGCAGGTTACGAGCAGTACTTC. Based on the CDR3 plus reference TRBV2 and TRBJ2-7, the full variable domain is EPEVTQTPSHQVTQMGQEVILRCVPISNHLYFYWYRQILGQKVEFLVSFYNNEISEKSEIFDDQFSVERPDGSNFTLKIRSTKLEDSAMYFCASTTAGYEQYFGPGTRLTVT.

V usage is TRBV18 and J usage is TRBJ2-1, with 8 bases matching TRBD2. Germline CDR1 reads KGHSH; CDR2 reads LQKENI. The V and J ends lost 7 bases and 6 bases, in that order; junction bases with no gene match: 14. This CDR3 has 16 residues. Written as DNA, the CDR3 is TGTGCCAGCTACTCCCGACTTAGCGGGGAACCCAATGAGCAGTTCTTC. Its protein product is CASYSRLSGEPNEQFF.

The rearrangement uses TRBV4-3 and TRBJ2-7, with 11 positions matching TRBD2. Unmatched junction bases numbered 12, after V lost 0 bases and J lost 2 bases. This CDR3 region has 19 residues. Germline CDR1 LGHNA, CDR2 YSLEER. The CDR3 loop is CASSQDYFPGLAETYEQYF. As DNA, the CDR3 is TGCGCCAGCAGCCAAGACTACTTTCCGGGACTAGCGGAAACCTACGAGCAGTACTTC.

This chain joins TRBV27 and TRBJ2-7, with D possibly TRBD1 on 5 matching bases. The CDR3 is 15 residues long. The V end was cut by 0 bases, the J end by 2 bases, with 11 bases between. CDR1 MNHEY and CDR2 SMNVEV come from the germline V gene (reference sequence). The DNA of the CDR3 is TGTGCCAGCAGTTTATCTCCCGACAGACCCTACGAGCAGTACTTC. It yields the protein CASSLSPDRPYEQYF.

This clone was detected a few times. This chain uses TRBV27 with TRBJ1-2; 9 bases agree with TRBD1. The CDR3 length is 13 residues. Germline V gene lookup returns CDR1 MNHEY and CDR2 SMNVEV (reference sequence). V lost 4 bases and J lost 6; bases outside the gene matches: 3. In DNA form, the CDR3 reads TGTGCCAGCAGTTCCAGGACAGGGGATGGCTACACCTTC. Translation: CASSSRTGDGYTF.

The V call is TRBV7-8, the J call TRBJ1-5; D is possibly TRBD1 (6 bases). Between the trimmed V and J ends, which lost 3 bases and 0 bases, there was a span of 15 bases. This CDR3 comprises 17 residues. Germline-derived CDR1 and CDR2 are SGHVS and FQNEAQ. CDR3 DNA sequence: TGTGCCAGCAGCTTTGCCGTCCAGACAGGTAGCAATCAGCCCCAGCATTTT. The encoded protein is CASSFAVQTGSNQPQHF.

Written as DNA, the CDR3 is TGCGCCAGCAGCGTAGGTGACCGACTTTGGGACAGGGGGCGCACCGGGGAGCTGTTTTTT. This encodes CASSVGDRLWDRGRTGELFF. This chain links TRBV5-1 with TRBJ2-2, with TRBD1 identical over 12 bases. Germline V gene data show CDR1 as SGHRS and CDR2 as YFSETQ. The CDR3 loop spans 20 amino acids. The J segment lost 4 bases and the V segment lost 4 bases, leaving 17 bases of the junction unmatched.

This clone was counted a few times. Other DNA sequences of this sample code for an identical CDR3. The genes are TRBV7-3 and TRBJ2-2; D not certain. The CDR3 has 14 residues. CDR1 and CDR2 from the germline V gene are SGHTA and FQGTGA. The V and J ends lost 2 bases and 1 base respectively, with 5 bases between them. The CDR3 coding sequence is TGTGCCAGCAGCTTATTAAGGAACACCGGGGAGCTGTTTTTT. Translating it yields CASSLLRNTGELFF.

The chain is built from TRBV7-6 and TRBJ1-2; D not certain. CDR1 and CDR2 (germline): SGHVS, FNYEAQ. CDR3 length equals 12 residues. Trimming left V 5 bases short and J 7 bases short, with 11 bases between. CDR3 in amino acids: CASSPDLVGYTF. The CDR3 nucleotides are TGTGCCAGCAGCCCCGATCTGGTTGGCTACACCTTC.

The chain has TRBV11-2 and TRBJ1-1; possibly TRBD1 for D (5 bases). The CDR3 is made up of 15 amino acids. Germline values: CDR1 SGHAT, CDR2 FQNNGV. Trimming shortened V by 2 bases and J by 1 base, and 11 bases separated the two germline ends. The CDR3 sequence is CASSLSQGKNTEAFF. The CDR3 DNA follows: TGTGCCAGCAGCTTATCTCAGGGAAAGAACACTGAAGCTTTCTTT.

The genes are TRBV11-2 and TRBJ2-7; TRBD1 might be the D (6 bases). The V gene's germline CDR1 is SGHAT and CDR2 FQNNGV. The CDR3 length is 17 residues. Trimming took 1 base from V and 3 from J, leaving 19 bases between them. CDR3 nucleotide sequence: TGTGCCAGCAGCTTAGGCCCTCTCCCACAGGGAAACTACGAGCAGTACTTC. This sequence encodes CASSLGPLPQGNYEQYF.

This chain links TRBV18 with TRBJ2-2; 8 bases align to TRBD1. The V gene end was trimmed by 8 bases and the J gene end by 4 bases; junction bases not matched to a gene: 0. Germline V gene sequence: CDR1 KGHSH, CDR2 LQKENI. The CDR3 has 12 residues. The chain's CDR3 is CASDRGTGELFF. In DNA, the CDR3 is TGTGCCAGCGACAGGGGCACCGGGGAGCTGTTTTTT.

This chain connects TRBV28 to TRBJ2-2; perhaps TRBD1 as D (5 bases). The V gene's germline CDR1 is MDHEN and CDR2 SYDVKM. V lost 7 bases, J lost 4 bases, and 19 bases lay in between. The CDR3 length is 16 residues. The CDR3 nucleotides read TGTGCCAGCACCGAAGGGGCGACATTCCTCACCGGGGAGCTGTTTTTT. It translates to CASTEGATFLTGELFF.

Notes on this clone: A junction boundary mismatches the germline segment, possibly from a read error. The chain uses TRBV28 and TRBJ2-7; maybe TRBD1 (6 bases). Per the germline V gene, CDR1 is MDHEN and CDR2 is SYDVKM. The CDR3 spans 14 residues. CDR3 amino acids: CASSPPTGAYGQYF. The DNA of the CDR3 is TGTGCCAGCAGCCCGCCGACAGGTGCCTACGGGCAGTACTTC.

This chain joins TRBV11-2 and TRBJ2-1; 14 bases are a match to TRBD2. CDR3 length: 16 amino acids. V dropped 7 bases and J dropped 10; count of bases not matched to a gene: 12. Germline-derived CDR1 and CDR2 are SGHAT and FQNNGV. The CDR3 region has the DNA TGTGCCAGCACCCCAGGGGGACTAGCGGGAGCGGGGGAGCAGTTCTTC. Its translation is CASTPGGLAGAGEQFF.

The chain uses TRBV2 and TRBJ2-7; TRBD1 matches 9 bases. The germline V gene encodes CDR1 SNHLY and CDR2 FYNNEI. The CDR3 contains 15 residues. The trim removed 6 bases at V and 2 bases at J, leaving 8 bases unmatched. The CDR3 loop reads CASRDLRQGAYEQYF. The CDR3 DNA reads TGTGCCAGCAGGGACCTTAGACAGGGGGCCTACGAGCAGTACTTC.

The rearrangement links TRBV18 to TRBJ1-4; 7 positions agree with TRBD1. From germline, CDR1 is KGHSH and CDR2 LQKENI. J was trimmed by 5 bases and V by 6 bases; bases with no gene match: 9. This CDR3 is 15 amino acids long. CDR3 coding DNA: TGTGCCAGCTCGGAACAGGGGCCTAAGAATGAAAAACTGTTTTTT. Residues: CASSEQGPKNEKLFF.

The chain couples TRBV28 to TRBJ1-5; no clear D gene. The germline V gene encodes CDR1 MDHEN and CDR2 SYDVKM. The length of the CDR3 is 15 residues. Deletions cut 6 bases from V and 0 bases from J, with 12 bases between. CDR3 sequence: CASRSDGNSNQPQHF. CDR3 coding DNA: TGTGCCAGCAGATCTGACGGAAATAGCAATCAGCCCCAGCATTTT.

This chain joins TRBV6-2 or TRBV6-3 and TRBJ2-2, with 7 bases aligning to TRBD1. V dropped 4 bases and J dropped 4; count of bases not matched to a gene: 9. The CDR3 extends over 16 amino acids. The V gene's germline CDR1 is MNHEY and CDR2 SVGEGT. The CDR3 DNA follows: TGTGCCAGCAGTTGGTACAGGGGCCGGGGCACCGGGGAGCTGTTTTTT. Translated, it gives CASSWYRGRGTGELFF.

CDR3 protein: CASSGTANTEAFF. As DNA, the CDR3 is TGTGCCAGCAGCGGGACAGCGAACACTGAAGCTTTCTTT. The chain recombines TRBV7-3 with TRBJ1-1; 7 positions agree with TRBD1. V dropped 5 bases and J dropped 1; count of bases not matched to a gene: 1. This CDR3 is built from 13 residues. Germline CDR1 is SGHTA and CDR2 is FQGTGA.

V gene TRBV7-9 combines with J gene TRBJ2-1; the D is unclear. This CDR3 is built from 12 residues. V was clipped by 3 bases and J by 10 bases, with 10 bases between them. Germline V gene data show CDR1 as SEHNR and CDR2 as FQNEAQ (reference sequence). In DNA, the CDR3 is TGTGCCAGCAGCTTTATGGTTACGGAGCAGTTCTTC. Residues: CASSFMVTEQFF.